Below are 5 T cell receptor beta chains sequenced from a single sample in a study of T-cell reconstitution after alpha-beta-depleted transplantation in children. Unique molecular identifiers were incorporated into the prepared TCRbeta library. TCRdb reanalysed the PCR reads using MiXCR and keeps one entry per CDR3 protein. The sample includes about 980,000 distinct CDR3 sequences, around 30% of them seen just once. The material sequenced was PBMCs, mostly from graft donor cells, taken 360 days after TCRalphabeta/CD19-depleted stem cell transplant. These TCRs come from a boy under three years old who had a stem cell transplant for SCID, so the T cells may come from the graft donor.

This clonotype was seen many times. The chain joins TRBV3-1 to TRBJ2-1; possible D gene TRBD1, 6 bases. This CDR3 has 16 amino acids. Looked up from germline, CDR1 is LGHDT and CDR2 is YNNKEL (reference sequence). V shed 5 bases and J shed 3 bases, with 17 bases lying between them. The chain's CDR3 is CASSSLQGIVYNEQFF. The CDR3 DNA sequence: TGTGCCAGCAGCTCCCTTCAGGGGATCGTCTACAATGAGCAGTTCTTC.

This clonotype has a handful of counts. The V and J genes are TRBV2 and TRBJ1-5; D call uncertain. The CDR3 contains 14 residues. Trimming pared 9 bases from V and 1 base from J, leaving 13 bases between. From germline, CDR1 is SNHLY and CDR2 FYNNEI. CDR3 sequence reads: CASSRSRSNQPQHF. CDR3 DNA sequence: TGTGCCAGTAGTCGGTCCCGGAGCAATCAGCCCCAGCATTTT.

The chain combines TRBV6-1 with TRBJ2-7, with D perhaps being TRBD1 or TRBD2 (5 bases each). Per the germline V gene, CDR1 is MNHNS and CDR2 is SASEGT. V lost 5 bases to trimming and J lost 7 bases, with 18 bases between them. The CDR3 totals 14 residues. CDR3 DNA: TGTGCCAGCAGTCCCCGGGGCCTGGGAGAGGAGCAGTACTTC. Its translation: CASSPRGLGEEQYF.

The rearrangement uses TRBV5-1 and TRBJ1-3; D not certain. Trimming stripped 0 bases from V and 4 bases from J, with 11 bases between. CDR1 and CDR2 from the germline V gene are SGHRS and YFSETQ. The CDR3 contains 15 residues. The CDR3 here is CASSLDPGKGNTIYF. The CDR3 region has the DNA TGCGCCAGCAGCTTGGATCCCGGAAAAGGAAACACCATATATTTT. Drawing the rest from reference TRBV5-1 and TRBJ1-3, the complete variable domain is KAGVTQTPRYLIKTRGQQVTLSCSPISGHRSVSWYQQTPGQGLQFLFEYFSETQRNKGNFPGRFSGRQFSNSRSEMNVSTLELGDSALYLCASSLDPGKGNTIYFGEGSWLTVV.

This clonotype was counted many times. The chain employs TRBV4-1 and TRBJ1-1; D is perhaps TRBD1 (5 bases). V was shortened by 0 bases and J by 4 bases, with 9 bases between the two germline ends. Germline V CDR1 and CDR2: MGHRA, YSYEKL. The CDR3 is 14 amino acids. The CDR3 nucleotides are TGCGCCAGCAGCCAAGATCCAGGGAGCACTGAAGCTTTCTTT. Protein: CASSQDPGSTEAFF.